The 12 T cell receptor beta chains in this list originate from one sample, sequenced in a study of blood T cell repertoires in COVID-19. The table came from immunoSEQ multiplex PCR; TCRdb's copy has only in-frame clones and leaves some out. The repertoire consists of 60,000 to 70,000 clones, with approximately 79% occurring once and the leading ten covering around 5.8%. The sample consisted of peripheral blood. These receptor sequences come from a woman in her 70s with acute or convalescent COVID-19.

This clone counts as medium-sized (0.01 to 0.1%). The gene calls are TRBV15 and TRBJ1-5, with D perhaps matching TRBD1 (5 bases). CDR1 is LNHNV, CDR2 YYDKDF, per germline (reference sequence). The CDR3 is 14 amino acids. With 0 bases removed from V and 5 bases from J, the gap between germline ends came to 8 bases. The CDR3 region has the DNA TGTGCCACCAGCAGAGACAGGGTCTATCAGCCCCAGCATTTT. This gives the protein CATSRDRVYQPQHF.

In its sample, this clone was seen a few times. The chain links TRBV12-5 to TRBJ1-1; D may be TRBD1 (5 bases). Trimming removed 2 bases at V and 1 base at J, with 8 bases between. CDR3 length equals 14 residues. The germline gives CDR1 LGHNT, CDR2 FRNRAP. In nucleotides, the CDR3 is TGTGCTAGTGGTTTGACAACAGGGAACACTGAAGCTTTCTTT. Protein product: CASGLTTGNTEAFF. The full variable domain, its missing parts supplied by reference TRBV12-5 and TRBJ1-1, is DARVTQTPRHKVTEMGQEVTMRCQPILGHNTVFWYRQTMMQGLELLAYFRNRAPLDDSGMPKDRFSAEMPDATLATLKIQPSEPRDSAVYFCASGLTTGNTEAFFGQGTRLTVV.

J is TRBJ2-3 and V is TRBV15, with 12 nucleotides matching TRBD2. This CDR3 is 16 amino acids long. J gave up 1 base and V 6 bases, and 5 bases lay outside the gene matches. Germline V gives CDR1 LNHNV, CDR2 YYDKDF (reference sequence). The CDR3 region is CATSTGTSGRTDTQYF. CDR3 DNA: TGTGCCACCAGTACCGGGACTAGCGGGCGCACAGATACGCAGTATTTT.

The chain is built from TRBV10-1 and TRBJ2-1; 9 bases agree with TRBD1. The ends lost 11 bases at V and 3 bases at J; junction bases unmatched: 23. From germline, CDR1 is WNHNN and CDR2 SYGVQD (reference sequence). This CDR3 has 19 amino acids. CDR3: CASRSGDRDTSDYYNEQFF. CDR3 in DNA: TGCGCCTCCCGATCCGGGGACAGGGACACTTCTGACTACTACAATGAGCAGTTCTTC.

This chain connects TRBV2 to TRBJ1-4; D is uncertain. There are 14 residues in the CDR3. V lost 3 bases and J lost 7, with 12 bases in between. Germline V gives CDR1 SNHLY, CDR2 FYNNEI. CDR3 amino acids: CASSERSLGEKLFF. CDR3 sequence (DNA): TGTGCCAGCAGTGAGCGGAGCTTGGGTGAAAAACTGTTTTTT.

J is TRBJ1-3 and V is TRBV5-6; D gene uncertain. The V gene lost 2 bases and the J gene lost 2 bases, with 2 bases spanning the gap. Per the germline V gene, CDR1 is SGHDT and CDR2 is YYEEEE. The CDR3 loop spans 12 amino acids. CDR3 loop: CASSFTGNTIYF. As DNA, the CDR3 is TGTGCCAGCAGCTTTACTGGAAACACCATATATTTT.

V is TRBV2 and J is TRBJ2-7; TRBD2 matches at 7 bases. From germline, CDR1 is SNHLY and CDR2 FYNNEI. The length of the CDR3 is 14 residues. J was trimmed by 4 bases and V by 8 bases; bases with no gene match: 11. In DNA, the CDR3 is TGTGCCAGCGGAGTAGCGGGTGGTAGGTACGAGCAGTACTTC. Residues: CASGVAGGRYEQYF.

The chain employs TRBV6-2 or TRBV6-3 and TRBJ2-7, with TRBD1 identical over 9 bases. Per germline, CDR1 MNHEY and CDR2 SVGEGT. This CDR3 has 14 residues. J gave up 2 bases and V 2 bases, and 1 base lay outside the gene matches. This CDR3 is CASSYRTGAYEQYF. The CDR3 DNA is TGTGCCAGCAGTTACCGGACAGGGGCCTACGAGCAGTACTTC.

This clone was seen a few times. The rearrangement links TRBV27 to TRBJ1-2, with D unclear. V was shortened by 4 bases and J by 8 bases, with 11 bases between the two germline ends. This CDR3 comprises 12 residues. Germline lookup yields CDR1 MNHEY and CDR2 SMNVEV (reference sequence). The CDR3 bases are TGTGCCAGCAGTTCACCCTACTGGGGCTACACCTTC. Translated, it gives CASSSPYWGYTF.

CDR3 coding DNA: TGTGCCAGCAGCCCCGGGACTCTCTCCTACGAGCAGTACTTC. It specifies CASSPGTLSYEQYF. The rearrangement uses TRBV7-2 and TRBJ2-7, with TRBD2 as a possible D gene (6 bases). V shed 5 bases and J shed 0 bases, with 11 bases lying between them. CDR3 length: 14 amino acids. Germline values: CDR1 SGHTA, CDR2 FQGNSA.

V gene TRBV19 combines with J gene TRBJ1-4, with D possibly TRBD1 on 5 matching bases. Germline V gives CDR1 LNHDA, CDR2 SQIVND (reference sequence). Trimming stripped 5 bases from V and 3 bases from J, with 13 bases between. There are 15 residues in the CDR3. The chain's CDR3 is CASSEQTASNEKLFF. Written as DNA, the CDR3 is TGTGCCAGTAGTGAACAGACAGCCTCTAATGAAAAACTGTTTTTT.

This rearrangement joins TRBV6-5 to TRBJ2-7; weak D call: TRBD1 (6 bases). The germline V and J ends were trimmed by 2 bases and 2 bases, with 7 bases remaining between them. CDR1 and CDR2 from the germline V gene are MNHEY and SVGAGI. The length of the CDR3 is 13 residues. CDR3 sequence: CASSYNRAYEQYF. CDR3 in DNA: TGTGCCAGCAGTTACAACAGGGCCTACGAGCAGTACTTC.